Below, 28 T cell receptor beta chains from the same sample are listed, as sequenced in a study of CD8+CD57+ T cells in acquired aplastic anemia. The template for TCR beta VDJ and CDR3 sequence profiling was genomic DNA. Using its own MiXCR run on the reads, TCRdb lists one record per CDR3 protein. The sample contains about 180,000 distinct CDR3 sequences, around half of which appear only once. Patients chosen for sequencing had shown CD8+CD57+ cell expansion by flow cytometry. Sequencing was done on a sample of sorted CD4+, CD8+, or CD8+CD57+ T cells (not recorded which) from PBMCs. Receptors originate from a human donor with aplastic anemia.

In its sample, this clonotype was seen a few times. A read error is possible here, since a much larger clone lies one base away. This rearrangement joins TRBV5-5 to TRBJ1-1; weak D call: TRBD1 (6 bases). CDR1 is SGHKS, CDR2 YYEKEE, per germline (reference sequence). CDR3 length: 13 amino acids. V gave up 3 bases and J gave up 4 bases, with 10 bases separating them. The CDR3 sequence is CASSWGHSTEAFF. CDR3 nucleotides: TGTGCCAGCAGCTGGGGACATAGCACTGAAGCTTTCTTT. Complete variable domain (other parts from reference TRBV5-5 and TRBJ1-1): DAGVTQSPTHLIKTRGQQVTLRCSPISGHKSVSWYQQVLGQGPQFIFQYYEKEERGRGNFPDRFSARQFPNYSSELNVNALLLGDSALYLCASSWGHSTEAFFGQGTRLTVV.

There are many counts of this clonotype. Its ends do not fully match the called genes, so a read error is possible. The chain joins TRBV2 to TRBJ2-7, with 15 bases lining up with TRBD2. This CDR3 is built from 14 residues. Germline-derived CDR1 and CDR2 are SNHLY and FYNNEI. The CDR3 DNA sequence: TGTGCCAGCAGAGGACTAGCGGGGGGGTACGAGCAGTGCTTC. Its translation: CASRGLAGGYEQCF. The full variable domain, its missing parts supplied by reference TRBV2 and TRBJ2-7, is EPEVTQTPSHQVTQMGQEVILRCVPISNHLYFYWYRQILGQKVEFLVSFYNNEISEKSEIFDDQFSVERPDGSNFTLKIRSTKLEDSAMYFCASRGLAGGYEQCFGPGTRLTVT.

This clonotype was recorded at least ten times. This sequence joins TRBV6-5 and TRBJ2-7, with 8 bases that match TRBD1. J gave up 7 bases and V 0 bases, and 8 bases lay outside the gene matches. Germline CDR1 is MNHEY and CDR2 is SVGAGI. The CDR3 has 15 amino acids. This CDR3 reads CASSYSHGQGGEQYF. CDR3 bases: TGTGCCAGCAGTTACTCGCACGGACAGGGTGGAGAGCAGTACTTC.

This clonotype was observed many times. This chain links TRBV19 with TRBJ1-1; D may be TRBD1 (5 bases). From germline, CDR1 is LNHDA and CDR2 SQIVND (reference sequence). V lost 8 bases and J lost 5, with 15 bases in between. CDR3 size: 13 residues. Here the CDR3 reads CASSPGGRTEAFF. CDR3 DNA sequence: TGTGCCAGTTCCCCCGGGGGAAGGACTGAAGCTTTCTTT.

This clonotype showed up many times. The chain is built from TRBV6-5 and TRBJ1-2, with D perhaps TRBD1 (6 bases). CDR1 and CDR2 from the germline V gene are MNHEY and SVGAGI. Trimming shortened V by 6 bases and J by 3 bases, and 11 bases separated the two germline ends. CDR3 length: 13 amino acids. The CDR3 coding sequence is TGTGCCAGCAGGTACAGGGCTGACTATGGCTACACCTTC. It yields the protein CASRYRADYGYTF.

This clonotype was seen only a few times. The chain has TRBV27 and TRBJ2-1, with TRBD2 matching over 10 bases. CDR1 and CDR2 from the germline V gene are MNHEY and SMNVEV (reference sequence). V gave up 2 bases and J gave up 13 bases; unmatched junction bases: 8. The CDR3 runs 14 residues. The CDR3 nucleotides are TGTGCCAGCAGTTTAAGGTCTAGCGGGGGTCCCCAGTTCTTC. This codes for CASSLRSSGGPQFF.

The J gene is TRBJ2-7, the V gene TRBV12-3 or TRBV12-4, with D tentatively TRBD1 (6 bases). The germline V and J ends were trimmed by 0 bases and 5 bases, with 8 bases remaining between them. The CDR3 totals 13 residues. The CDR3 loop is CASSLAGANEQYF. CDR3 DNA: TGTGCCAGCAGTTTAGCGGGGGCTAACGAGCAGTACTTC.

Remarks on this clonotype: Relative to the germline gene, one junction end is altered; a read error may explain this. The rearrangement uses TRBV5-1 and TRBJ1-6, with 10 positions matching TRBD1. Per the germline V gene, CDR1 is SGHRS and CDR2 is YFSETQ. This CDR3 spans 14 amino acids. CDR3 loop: CASSLGTGVSPLHF. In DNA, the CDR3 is TGTGCCAGCAGCTTGGGGACAGGGGTTTCACCCCTCCACTTT. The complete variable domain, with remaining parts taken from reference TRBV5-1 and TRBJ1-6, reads KAGVTQTPRYLIKTRGQQVTLSCSPISGHRSVSWYQQTPGQGLQFLFEYFSETQRNKGNFPGRFSGRQFSNSRSEMNVSTLELGDSALYLCASSLGTGVSPLHFGNGTRLTVT.

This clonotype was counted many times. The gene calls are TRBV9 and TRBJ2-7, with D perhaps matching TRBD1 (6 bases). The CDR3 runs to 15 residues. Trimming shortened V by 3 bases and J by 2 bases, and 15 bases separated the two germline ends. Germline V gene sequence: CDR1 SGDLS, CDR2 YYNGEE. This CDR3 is CASSGPLRGPYEQYF. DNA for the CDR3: TGTGCCAGCAGCGGACCGCTCAGGGGCCCCTACGAGCAGTACTTC.

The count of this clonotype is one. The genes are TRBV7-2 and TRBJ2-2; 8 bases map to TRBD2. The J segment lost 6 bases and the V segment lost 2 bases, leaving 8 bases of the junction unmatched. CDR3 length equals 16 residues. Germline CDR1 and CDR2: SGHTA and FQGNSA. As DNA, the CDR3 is TGTGCCAGCAGCTTACGGCCAGCGGGAGTATCCGGGGAGCTGTTTTTT. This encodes CASSLRPAGVSGELFF.

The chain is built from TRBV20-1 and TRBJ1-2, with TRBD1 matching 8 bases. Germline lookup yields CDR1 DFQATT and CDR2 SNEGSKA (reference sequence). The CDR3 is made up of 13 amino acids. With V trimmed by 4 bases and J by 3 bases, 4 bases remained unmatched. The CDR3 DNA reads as TGCAGTGCTACCCAGACAGGGGACTATGGCTACACCTTC. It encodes CSATQTGDYGYTF.

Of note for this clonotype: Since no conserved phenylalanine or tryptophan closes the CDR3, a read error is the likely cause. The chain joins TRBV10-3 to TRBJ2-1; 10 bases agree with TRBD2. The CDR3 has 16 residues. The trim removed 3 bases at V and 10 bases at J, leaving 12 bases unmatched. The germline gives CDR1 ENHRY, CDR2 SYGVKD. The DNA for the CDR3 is TGTGCCATCAGTGACCCGACTAGCGGGTTAAAGGTGGAGCAGTTCTCC. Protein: CAISDPTSGLKVEQFS.

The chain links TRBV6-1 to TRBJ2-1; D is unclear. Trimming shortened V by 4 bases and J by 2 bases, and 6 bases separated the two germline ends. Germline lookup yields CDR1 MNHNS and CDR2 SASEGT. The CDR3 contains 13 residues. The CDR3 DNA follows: TGTGCCAGCAGTGCCGACCCCTACAATGAGCAGTTCTTC. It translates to CASSADPYNEQFF.

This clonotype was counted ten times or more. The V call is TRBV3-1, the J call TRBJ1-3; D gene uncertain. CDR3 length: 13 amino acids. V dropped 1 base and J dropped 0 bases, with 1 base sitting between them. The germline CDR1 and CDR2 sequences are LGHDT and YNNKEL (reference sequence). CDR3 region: CASSQGSGNTIYF. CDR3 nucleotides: TGTGCCAGCAGCCAAGGCTCTGGAAACACCATATATTTT.

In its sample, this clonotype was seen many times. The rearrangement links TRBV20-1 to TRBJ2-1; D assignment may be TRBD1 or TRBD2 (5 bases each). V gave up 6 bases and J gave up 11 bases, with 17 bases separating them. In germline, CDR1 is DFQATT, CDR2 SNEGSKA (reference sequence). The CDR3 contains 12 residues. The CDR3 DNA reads TGCAGTGCCAGAAGGCAATCGGGGCAGCAGTTCTTC. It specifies CSARRQSGQQFF.

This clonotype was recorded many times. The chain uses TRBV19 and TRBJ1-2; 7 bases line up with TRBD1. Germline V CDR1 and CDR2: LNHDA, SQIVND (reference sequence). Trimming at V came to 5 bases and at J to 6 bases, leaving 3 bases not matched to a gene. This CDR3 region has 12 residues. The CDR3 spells CASSVDRDGYTF. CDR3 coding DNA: TGTGCCAGTAGTGTCGACAGGGATGGCTACACCTTC.

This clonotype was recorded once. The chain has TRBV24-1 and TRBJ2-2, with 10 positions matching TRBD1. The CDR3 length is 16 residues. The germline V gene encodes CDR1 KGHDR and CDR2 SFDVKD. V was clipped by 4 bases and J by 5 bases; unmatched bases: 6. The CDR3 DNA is TGTGCCACCAGTGACGTCGACAGGGGGCGGACCGGGGAGCTGTTTTTT. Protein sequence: CATSDVDRGRTGELFF.

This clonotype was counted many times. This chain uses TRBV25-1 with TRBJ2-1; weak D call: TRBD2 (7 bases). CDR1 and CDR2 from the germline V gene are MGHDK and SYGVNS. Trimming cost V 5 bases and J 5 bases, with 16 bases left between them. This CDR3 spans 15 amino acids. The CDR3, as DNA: TGTGCCAGCAGTCCGGGAGGAAGGGGGGACAATGAGCAGTTCTTC. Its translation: CASSPGGRGDNEQFF. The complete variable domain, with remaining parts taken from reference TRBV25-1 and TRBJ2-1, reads EADIYQTPRYLVIGTGKKITLECSQTMGHDKMYWYQQDPGMELHLIHYSYGVNSTEKGDLSSESTVSRIRTEHFPLTLESARPSHTSQYLCASSPGGRGDNEQFFGPGTRLTVL.

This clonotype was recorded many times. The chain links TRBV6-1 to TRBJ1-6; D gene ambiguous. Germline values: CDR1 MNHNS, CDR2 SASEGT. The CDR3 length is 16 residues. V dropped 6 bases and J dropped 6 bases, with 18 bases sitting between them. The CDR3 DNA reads TGTGCCAGCAGCCAAACCCGGGGATTGATTAATTCACCCCTCCACTTT. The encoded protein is CASSQTRGLINSPLHF.

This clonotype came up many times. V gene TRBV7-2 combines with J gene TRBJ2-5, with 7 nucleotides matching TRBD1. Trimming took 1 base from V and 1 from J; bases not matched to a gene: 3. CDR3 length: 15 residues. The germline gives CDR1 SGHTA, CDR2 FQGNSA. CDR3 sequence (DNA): TGTGCCAGCAGCTTAGTACGGACAGGCCAAGAGACCCAGTACTTC. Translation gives CASSLVRTGQETQYF.

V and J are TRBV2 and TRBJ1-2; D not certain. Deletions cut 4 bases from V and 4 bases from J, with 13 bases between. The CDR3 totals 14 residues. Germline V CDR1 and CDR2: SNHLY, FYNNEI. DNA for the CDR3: TGTGCCAGCAGTGGAGGACGGACTTCCTATGGCTACACCTTC. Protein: CASSGGRTSYGYTF.

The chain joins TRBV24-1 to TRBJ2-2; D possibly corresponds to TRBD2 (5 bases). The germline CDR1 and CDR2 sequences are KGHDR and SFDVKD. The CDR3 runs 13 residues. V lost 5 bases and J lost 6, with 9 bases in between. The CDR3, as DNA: TGTGCCACCAGTGGAAATAGCGCCGGGGAGCTGTTTTTT. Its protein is CATSGNSAGELFF.

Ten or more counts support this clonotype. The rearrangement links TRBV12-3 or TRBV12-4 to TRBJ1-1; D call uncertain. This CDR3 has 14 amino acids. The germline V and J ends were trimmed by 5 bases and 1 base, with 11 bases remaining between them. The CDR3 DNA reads TGTGCCAGCAGTGTAAACGCAGGGAACACTGAAGCTTTCTTT. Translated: CASSVNAGNTEAFF.

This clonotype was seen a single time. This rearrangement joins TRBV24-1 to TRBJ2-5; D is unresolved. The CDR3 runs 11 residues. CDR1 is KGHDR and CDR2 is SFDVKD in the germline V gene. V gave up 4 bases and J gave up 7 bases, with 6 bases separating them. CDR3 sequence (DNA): TGTGCCACCAGTGAGGGTCGGACCCAGTACTTC. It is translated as CATSEGRTQYF.

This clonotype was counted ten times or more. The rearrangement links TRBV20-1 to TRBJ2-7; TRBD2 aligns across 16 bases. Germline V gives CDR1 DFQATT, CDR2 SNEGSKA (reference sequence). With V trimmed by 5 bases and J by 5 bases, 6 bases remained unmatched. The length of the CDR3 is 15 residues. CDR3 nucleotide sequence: TGCAGTGCTGAGGGGACTAGCGGGGGGGGCGACGAGCAGTACTTC. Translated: CSAEGTSGGGDEQYF.

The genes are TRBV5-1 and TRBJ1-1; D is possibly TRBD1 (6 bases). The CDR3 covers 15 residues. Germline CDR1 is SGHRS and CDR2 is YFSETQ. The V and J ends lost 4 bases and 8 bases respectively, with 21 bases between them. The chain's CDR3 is CASSANKRTAPEAFF. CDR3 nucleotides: TGCGCCAGCAGCGCCAACAAAAGGACAGCACCAGAAGCTTTCTTT.

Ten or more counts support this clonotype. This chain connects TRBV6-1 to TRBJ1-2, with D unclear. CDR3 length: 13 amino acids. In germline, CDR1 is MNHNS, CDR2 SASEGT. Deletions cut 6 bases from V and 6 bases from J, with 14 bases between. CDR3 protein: CASRGRLFDGYTF. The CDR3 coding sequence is TGTGCCAGCAGGGGTAGGCTGTTCGATGGCTACACCTTC.

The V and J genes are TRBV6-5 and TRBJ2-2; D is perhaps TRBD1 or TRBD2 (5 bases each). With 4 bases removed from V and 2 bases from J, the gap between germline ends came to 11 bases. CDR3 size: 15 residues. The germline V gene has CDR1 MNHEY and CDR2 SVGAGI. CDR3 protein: CASSSPRDNTGELFF. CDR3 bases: TGTGCCAGCAGTTCTCCCAGGGACAACACCGGGGAGCTGTTTTTT.